The clone carrying this T cell receptor beta chain has just a few counts. Its antigen is unidentified. Patients with autoimmune history or systemic immunosuppression were excluded. The timepoints at which blood was sampled were baseline, cycle 4 day 1, and cycle 7 day 1. The repertoire was sequenced with immunoSEQ multiplex PCR; TCRdb's copy has only in-frame clones and lacks some. Of 42,000 or so clones detected, over 75% appear once; the ten largest clones hold approximately 2.4%. These data belong to a study of OX40 agonist ivuxolimab in advanced cancers. Study-level results: At 0.1 to 3.0 mg/kg and by week 6, CD4+ and CD8+ T cells in the blood had expanded clonally. The average count of expanded clones was higher among CD8+ T cells than among CD4+.

Losses at the gene ends were 2 bases for V and 5 bases for J; bases not matched to a gene: 5. The germline CDR1 and CDR2 sequences are SNHLY and FYNNEI. The CDR3 covers 16 residues. This TCR derives from an adult with an advanced solid tumor such as melanoma, head and neck, liver or kidney cancer. This chain uses TRBV2 with TRBJ2-1; 11 bases are shared with TRBD2. The source was CD4+ or CD8+ T cells sorted from blood, collected in a trial of the OX40 agonist ivuxolimab. The CDR3 sequence is CASSERGTSGHNEQFF. The CDR3 nucleotides are TGTGCCAGCAGTGAACGAGGGACTAGCGGTCACAATGAGCAGTTCTTC.